This record looks at one T cell receptor (beta chain) sequence and its context. The data derive from a study of shared clonotypes between healthy human individuals. The V and J ends lost 5 bases and 4 bases, in that order; junction bases with no gene match: 6. In germline, CDR1 is SGHTA, CDR2 FQGNSA. CDR3 size: 15 residues. Repertoires were generated with immunoSEQ multiplex PCR, while TCRdb's copy carries only in-frame clones and drops some. The table has some 1,400,000 clones, approximately 97% seen once; the top ten hold 1% to 1.5%. Material: naive CD4+ T cells sorted from blood. Subset noted: CD45RA+ positively selected. The receptor comes from a man younger than 45 in good health. V is TRBV7-2 and J is TRBJ2-3, with 10 nucleotides matching TRBD1. The DNA of the CDR3 is TGTGCCAGCAGCATCGACAGGGGGCAAGCAGATACGCAGTATTTT. The encoded protein is CASSIDRGQADTQYF.